Listed here are 29 T cell receptor beta chains from one sample, sequenced in a study of T cells in narcolepsy. Clones were sequenced by immunoSEQ multiplex PCR, and TCRdb holds only the in-frame ones, with some missing. In the table there are 30,000 to 35,000 clones, 79% of which are singletons. The source material was memory (CD45RA-) CD4+ T cells from blood. These receptors all come from a human donor in good health.

This sequence joins TRBV7-3 and TRBJ2-3; TRBD2 matches at 11 bases. This CDR3 is 17 amino acids long. V was pared by 2 bases and J by 0 bases, with 4 bases of the junction left unmatched. Germline V gene data show CDR1 as SGHTA and CDR2 as FQGTGA. The CDR3 DNA sequence: TGTGCCAGCAGCTTAGTAGCGGGAGGGCCAAGCACAGATACGCAGTATTTT. Its protein product is CASSLVAGGPSTDTQYF.

The chain carries TRBV6-5 and TRBJ1-1; no clear D. Germline CDR1 is MNHEY and CDR2 is SVGAGI. This CDR3 has 13 amino acids. V dropped 5 bases and J dropped 12 bases, with 19 bases sitting between them. The CDR3: CASSETEGRKTFF. CDR3 nucleotides: TGTGCCAGCAGTGAAACAGAAGGACGGAAGACTTTCTTT.

The chain combines TRBV19 with TRBJ2-5; D is uncertain. Germline assignment: CDR1 LNHDA and CDR2 SQIVND (reference sequence). CDR3 length: 13 residues. The V gene lost 6 bases and the J gene lost 5 bases, with 13 bases spanning the gap. The DNA of the CDR3 is TGTGCCAGTAGCCCCGACCGAGTGGAGACCCAGTACTTC. Its protein is CASSPDRVETQYF. The full variable domain, rest sourced from reference TRBV19 and TRBJ2-5, is DGGITQSPKYLFRKEGQNVTLSCEQNLNHDAMYWYRQDPGQGLRLIYYSQIVNDFQKGDIAEGYSVSREKKESFPLTVTSAQKNPTAFYLCASSPDRVETQYFGPGTRLLVL.

This clone was seen a single time. CDR3 sequence: CASSLGGLYNEQFF. The DNA for the CDR3 is TGCGCCAGCAGCTTGGGGGGCTTGTACAATGAGCAGTTCTTC. The chain couples TRBV5-1 to TRBJ2-1, with D possibly being TRBD1 (5 bases). The V gene's germline CDR1 is SGHRS and CDR2 YFSETQ. The CDR3 contains 14 residues. V was shortened by 0 bases and J by 4 bases, with 8 bases between the two germline ends.

In this sample, this clone turned up a few times. This sequence joins TRBV2 and TRBJ2-7, with 13 bases aligning to TRBD2. The CDR3 has 13 residues. Germline loops: CDR1 SNHLY, CDR2 FYNNEI. Trimming removed 6 bases from V and 6 bases from J; junction bases left unmatched: 2. CDR3 nucleotides: TGTGCCAGCAGGACTAGCGGGAGGTTCGAGCAGTACTTC. The encoded protein is CASRTSGRFEQYF. The full variable domain, with the rest looked up from reference TRBV2 and TRBJ2-7, is EPEVTQTPSHQVTQMGQEVILRCVPISNHLYFYWYRQILGQKVEFLVSFYNNEISEKSEIFDDQFSVERPDGSNFTLKIRSTKLEDSAMYFCASRTSGRFEQYFGPGTRLTVT.

The rearrangement joins TRBV27 to TRBJ1-2, with 7 nucleotides matching TRBD1. V lost 8 bases to trimming and J lost 0 bases; unmatched junction nucleotides: 12. This CDR3 region has 16 residues. Per the germline V gene, CDR1 is MNHEY and CDR2 is SMNVEV (reference sequence). CDR3 DNA: TGTGCCAGCTATCGGACAGGCGACCCCTCTAACTATGGCTACACCTTC. Residues: CASYRTGDPSNYGYTF.

The chain couples TRBV15 to TRBJ1-3, with D possibly being TRBD1 (5 bases). With 0 bases removed from V and 4 bases from J, the gap between germline ends came to 10 bases. Germline loops: CDR1 LNHNV, CDR2 YYDKDF (reference sequence). This CDR3 region has 15 residues. The CDR3 DNA sequence: TGTGCCACCAGCAGAGATCCAGGGACCGGAAACACCATATATTTT. Its translation: CATSRDPGTGNTIYF.

V is TRBV30 and J is TRBJ2-3; 7 nucleotides line up with TRBD2. The CDR3 covers 15 residues. CDR1 is GTSNPN and CDR2 is SVGIG in the germline V gene (reference sequence). V was pared by 3 bases and J by 2 bases, with 8 bases of the junction left unmatched. The CDR3 loop is CAWSPRGTLTDTQYF. Written as DNA, the CDR3 is TGTGCCTGGAGCCCGCGGGGGACTCTCACAGATACGCAGTATTTT.

The chain links TRBV19 to TRBJ1-6, with 12 bases lining up with TRBD1. V lost 6 bases to trimming and J lost 8 bases; unmatched junction nucleotides: 5. The CDR3 runs to 15 residues. CDR1 is LNHDA and CDR2 is SQIVND in the germline V gene (reference sequence). The CDR3 spells CASRLGQGADSPLHF. The CDR3 region has the DNA TGTGCCAGTAGACTGGGACAGGGGGCTGATTCACCCCTCCACTTT. Full variable domain (missing parts from reference TRBV19 and TRBJ1-6): DGGITQSPKYLFRKEGQNVTLSCEQNLNHDAMYWYRQDPGQGLRLIYYSQIVNDFQKGDIAEGYSVSREKKESFPLTVTSAQKNPTAFYLCASRLGQGADSPLHFGNGTRLTVT.

This clone was seen a few times. The gene calls are TRBV11-2 and TRBJ2-1, with 10 bases fitting TRBD2. Germline CDR1 is SGHAT and CDR2 is FQNNGV. The CDR3 has 16 residues. The ends lost 4 bases at V and 4 bases at J; junction bases unmatched: 7. DNA for the CDR3: TGTGCCAGCAGCTACCGAGCGGGAGGGATATACAATGAGCAGTTCTTC. Amino acids: CASSYRAGGIYNEQFF.

The rearrangement links TRBV4-2 to TRBJ2-5, with 7 bases matching TRBD1. This CDR3 contains 14 residues. From germline, CDR1 is LGHNA and CDR2 YNFKEQ. Trimming at V came to 3 bases and at J to 5 bases, leaving 6 bases not matched to a gene. CDR3 bases: TGTGCCAGCAGCCAGCAGACAGGGTTGGAGACCCAGTACTTC. Protein product: CASSQQTGLETQYF.

The chain uses TRBV5-3 and TRBJ2-1; maybe TRBD1 (6 bases). TRBV5-3 belongs to the ORF category, with a function that is uncertain. The V gene lost 2 bases and the J gene lost 1 base, with 28 bases spanning the gap. This CDR3 is 21 amino acids long. The CDR3 loop reads CARSLRKGGARRAESYNEQFF. For the CDR3, the DNA is TGTGCCAGAAGCTTACGAAAAGGGGGAGCGCGCCGAGCGGAGTCCTACAATGAGCAGTTCTTC.

The genes are TRBV7-9 and TRBJ2-2, with D possibly TRBD2 on 5 matching bases. The V and J ends lost 3 bases and 7 bases respectively, with 12 bases between them. Germline V gene data show CDR1 as SEHNR and CDR2 as FQNEAQ (reference sequence). This CDR3 comprises 14 residues. CDR3 bases: TGTGCCAGCAGCTTTGGGAGAGTGAACGGGGAGCTGTTTTTT. It yields the protein CASSFGRVNGELFF. Complete variable domain (other parts from reference TRBV7-9 and TRBJ2-2): DTGVSQNPRHKITKRGQNVTFRCDPISEHNRLYWYRQTLGQGPEFLTYFQNEAQLEKSRLLSDRFSAERPKGSFSTLEIQRTEQGDSAMYLCASSFGRVNGELFFGEGSRLTVL.

The chain is built from TRBV28 and TRBJ1-1; D is uncertain. The CDR3 consists of 12 residues. The germline V and J ends were trimmed by 7 bases and 4 bases, with 10 bases remaining between them. Germline assignment: CDR1 MDHEN and CDR2 SYDVKM. The CDR3 DNA reads as TGTGCCAGCATGGGTATGGGCACTGAAGCTTTCTTT. This gives the protein CASMGMGTEAFF.

The chain links TRBV5-1 to TRBJ2-2; 12 bases align to TRBD2. Trimming cost V 4 bases and J 4 bases; bases outside gene matches: 17. The CDR3 runs 20 residues. Germline CDR1 and CDR2: SGHRS and YFSETQ. The CDR3 here is CASSLKSGLAGTPGTGELFF. CDR3 DNA sequence: TGCGCCAGCAGCCTCAAGTCTGGACTAGCGGGGACCCCGGGCACCGGGGAGCTGTTTTTT.

The genes are TRBV5-1 and TRBJ2-5; TRBD1 is a possible D gene (6 bases). CDR3 length: 14 amino acids. Trimming removed 0 bases from V and 2 bases from J, with 8 bases in between. Germline V lookup: CDR1 SGHRS, CDR2 YFSETQ. As DNA, the CDR3 is TGCGCCAGCAGCTTGGGACAGGAACAAGAGACCCAGTACTTC. It translates to CASSLGQEQETQYF.

The chain links TRBV11-3 to TRBJ2-5; D remains unclear. The DNA matches TRBJ2-7 better at its end, which makes the J call doubtful. The CDR3 spans 14 residues. From germline, CDR1 is SGHNT and CDR2 YENEEA. The CDR3 DNA is TGTGCCAGCAGCCCGGCTAGTGGGACCTACGAGCAGTACTTC. This translates into CASSPASGTYEQYF.

The V and J genes are TRBV10-2 and TRBJ2-7, with a tentative D call TRBD2 (6 bases). The CDR3 has 16 residues. Trimming took 3 bases from V and 0 from J, leaving 15 bases between them. Germline V gene sequence: CDR1 WSHSY, CDR2 SAAADI. The CDR3 nucleotides read TGCGCCAGCAGTGAAGTATTAGCGGAGAGCTCCTACGAGCAGTACTTC. Translated: CASSEVLAESSYEQYF.

V and J are TRBV19 and TRBJ2-7, with 9 nucleotides matching TRBD2. CDR1 is LNHDA, CDR2 SQIVND, per germline (reference sequence). The V and J ends lost 6 bases and 4 bases, in that order; junction bases with no gene match: 10. CDR3 length: 15 residues. The CDR3 bases are TGTGCCAGTAGCTCGGTTAGCGGGAGTTTATACGAGCAGTACTTC. It is translated as CASSSVSGSLYEQYF. Variable domain in full (rest from reference TRBV19 and TRBJ2-7): DGGITQSPKYLFRKEGQNVTLSCEQNLNHDAMYWYRQDPGQGLRLIYYSQIVNDFQKGDIAEGYSVSREKKESFPLTVTSAQKNPTAFYLCASSSVSGSLYEQYFGPGTRLTVT.

The chain is built from TRBV6-1 and TRBJ1-5; perhaps TRBD1 as D (6 bases). Germline V gene data show CDR1 as MNHNS and CDR2 as SASEGT. The V end lost 2 bases, the J end lost 9 bases, and 23 bases lay between the germline ends. This CDR3 contains 17 residues. The DNA for the CDR3 is TGTGCCAGCAGTGAAAAGAGGGTGGGGAAGGGGGGATGGCCCCAGCATTTT. Amino acid sequence: CASSEKRVGKGGWPQHF.

The chain links TRBV6-1 to TRBJ1-2, with D uncertain. Trimming removed 1 base from V and 7 bases from J, with 16 bases in between. Germline-derived CDR1 and CDR2 are MNHNS and SASEGT. The CDR3 is made up of 15 amino acids. The CDR3 is CASSEDPRSLGGYTF. As DNA, the CDR3 is TGTGCCAGCAGTGAAGACCCTCGATCCCTTGGTGGCTACACCTTC.

The chain combines TRBV2 with TRBJ1-2, with D unresolved. Trimming stripped 1 base from V and 6 bases from J, with 9 bases between. The V gene's germline CDR1 is SNHLY and CDR2 FYNNEI. This CDR3 region has 13 residues. CDR3 sequence reads: CASSEVGSHGYTF. The CDR3 DNA reads TGTGCCAGCAGTGAAGTTGGCAGCCATGGCTACACCTTC.

The J gene is TRBJ1-4, the V gene TRBV30; perhaps TRBD1 as D (5 bases). V was cut by 5 bases and J by 3 bases, with 10 bases left in between. Germline loops: CDR1 GTSNPN, CDR2 SVGIG (reference sequence). The CDR3 sequence is 13 residues long. CDR3 sequence reads: CAWRGLANEKLFF. CDR3 DNA sequence: TGTGCCTGGCGGGGGTTGGCTAATGAAAAACTGTTTTTT.

The V and J genes are TRBV19 and TRBJ1-5, with D possibly TRBD1 on 6 matching bases. The CDR3 is 14 residues long. Germline CDR1 reads LNHDA; CDR2 reads SQIVND (reference sequence). V was shortened by 5 bases and J by 11 bases, with 19 bases between the two germline ends. The CDR3 loop reads CASSYTGSPGTQHF. The CDR3, as DNA: TGTGCCAGTAGTTACACAGGGTCACCAGGTACCCAGCATTTT. The variable domain in full, completed from reference TRBV19 and TRBJ1-5, reads DGGITQSPKYLFRKEGQNVTLSCEQNLNHDAMYWYRQDPGQGLRLIYYSQIVNDFQKGDIAEGYSVSREKKESFPLTVTSAQKNPTAFYLCASSYTGSPGTQHFGDGTRLSIL.

This clone appeared a single time. The chain employs TRBV5-1 and TRBJ2-6; TRBD1 is a possible D gene (7 bases). Looked up from germline, CDR1 is SGHRS and CDR2 is YFSETQ. This CDR3 comprises 17 residues. The germline V and J ends were trimmed by 4 bases and 0 bases, with 14 bases remaining between them. In nucleotides, the CDR3 is TGCGCCAGCAGCACCGCGGGACAGCCCTCTGGGGCCAACGTCCTGACTTTC. It codes for CASSTAGQPSGANVLTF.

This chain connects TRBV11-3 to TRBJ2-3; a weak D match, TRBD2 (6 bases). This CDR3 contains 16 residues. Germline V gene data show CDR1 as SGHNT and CDR2 as YENEEA. Trimming removed 2 bases at V and 2 bases at J, with 14 bases between. CDR3 protein: CASSLQLASLTDTQYF. CDR3 DNA sequence: TGTGCCAGCAGCTTACAGCTAGCGAGCCTCACAGATACGCAGTATTTT.

This clone was seen just once. As DNA, the CDR3 is TGTGCCAGCAGGAAGACTACTAGCGGGAGGGCCGTTCAAGAGACCCAGTACTTC. Translated, it gives CASRKTTSGRAVQETQYF. The chain couples TRBV2 to TRBJ2-5; 13 nucleotides align to TRBD2. The CDR3 loop spans 18 amino acids. Trimming cost V 6 bases and J 2 bases; bases outside gene matches: 12. CDR1 is SNHLY and CDR2 is FYNNEI in the germline V gene.

The chain combines TRBV6-5 with TRBJ1-1; the D is unclear. This CDR3 is built from 13 residues. Germline CDR1 reads MNHEY; CDR2 reads SVGAGI. V dropped 0 bases and J dropped 10 bases, with 12 bases sitting between them. CDR3: CASSYSGIEAAFF. DNA of the CDR3: TGTGCCAGCAGTTACTCGGGTATAGAGGCAGCTTTCTTT.

This clone has only a few counts. This chain links TRBV6-6 with TRBJ1-2; no firm D call. Trimming stripped 5 bases from V and 1 base from J, with 11 bases between. CDR3 size: 14 residues. CDR1 and CDR2 (germline): MNHNY, SVGAGI (reference sequence). The CDR3, as DNA: TGTGCCAGCAGTCCCTATCCGGGTAACTATGGCTACACCTTC. Protein product: CASSPYPGNYGYTF.